Described below is a single TCR beta chain sequence and its context. The antigen this receptor binds is unknown. There are no base qualities to consult, and no much larger clone falls within one base. TCRbeta CDR3 regions were amplified from genomic DNA by means of the immunoSEQ Assay, a bias-controlled multiplex PCR. The paper's processing steps were these. The number of nucleated cells in each sample was estimated from the amplification of reference gene primers within the assay. To quantify the absolute abundance of each unique TCRbeta CDR3 rearrangement, sequence reads were collapsed and filtered. For each sample, productive Simpson clonality was calculated as the square root of Simpson's diversity index over productive rearrangements. TCRdb holds this immuneACCESS table with in-frame rearrangements only. Some clones are missing; in checked studies, unresolved V genes explain under half, and the rest has no known cause. V and J calls and clone size are given by that table; D and trimming were obtained from the DNA. For this sample the table gives 150,000 to 200,000 clones, of which approximately 84% were detected only once. The ten largest account for 22% of the sample.

This sample was taken from a study of blood T cell repertoires in COVID-19 (dated by TCRdb to about 2020). With regard to the full study: Collaborator samples came from the United States, Italy and Spain and covered acute and convalescent phases of COVID-19. The repertoires were released in a freely available public database intended as a resource for research on the immune response to SARS-CoV-2. Samples were obtained from the ongoing ImmuneRACE study (first 160 participants) and from some 1,200 subjects provided by 6 global collaborators. Subjects who had been exposed to COVID-19, were actively infected with it, or had recovered from it provided the deeply sampled blood TCRbeta repertoires that made up the dataset. Where available, HLA class I and class II types were taken from metadata supplied by the sample provider and were not determined by assay-based typing. A de-identified subject ID, COVID-19 status, age in years and sex were almost always included in the sample metadata. The material from the prospective study consisted of cDNA or gDNA derived from T cells, B-cell-depleted T cells, or PBMCs.

Beyond this particular receptor, the publication reports: The amount of clinical and demographic metadata varied by source and participant and was provided uncurated.

The CDR3 starts with the cysteine, ends with the phenylalanine, and has 12 residues. The only DNA kept is the CDR3, 36 bases in frame from the first base. The junction shows trimming of 4 bases on V and 9 bases on J, plus 10 bases between the germline ends. CDR1 and CDR2 are read off the germline V gene as SGHVS and FQNEAQ. The collaborating institutions used their own protocols to collect whole blood in K2EDTA tubes. Collaborator samples were shipped for TCRbeta analysis as frozen whole blood, isolated PBMCs, or DNA extracted from either sample type. The TCR sequence derives from a woman older than 75 with acute or convalescent COVID-19. The chain was built from TRBV7-8 and TRBJ1-5; no D gene call is confident. Sequenced material: peripheral blood. The CDR3 sequence is CASSYVSGPQHF. The DNA sequence is given as TGTGCCAGCAGCTACGTATCCGGGCCCCAGCATTTT. Full variable domain (CDR3 extended with the reference TRBV7-8 and TRBJ1-5 proteins): GAGVSQSPRYKVAKRGQDVALRCDPISGHVSLFWYQQALGQGPEFLTYFQNEAQLDKSGLPSDRFFAERPEGSVSTLKIQRTQQEDSAVYLCASSYVSGPQHFGDGTRLSIL.